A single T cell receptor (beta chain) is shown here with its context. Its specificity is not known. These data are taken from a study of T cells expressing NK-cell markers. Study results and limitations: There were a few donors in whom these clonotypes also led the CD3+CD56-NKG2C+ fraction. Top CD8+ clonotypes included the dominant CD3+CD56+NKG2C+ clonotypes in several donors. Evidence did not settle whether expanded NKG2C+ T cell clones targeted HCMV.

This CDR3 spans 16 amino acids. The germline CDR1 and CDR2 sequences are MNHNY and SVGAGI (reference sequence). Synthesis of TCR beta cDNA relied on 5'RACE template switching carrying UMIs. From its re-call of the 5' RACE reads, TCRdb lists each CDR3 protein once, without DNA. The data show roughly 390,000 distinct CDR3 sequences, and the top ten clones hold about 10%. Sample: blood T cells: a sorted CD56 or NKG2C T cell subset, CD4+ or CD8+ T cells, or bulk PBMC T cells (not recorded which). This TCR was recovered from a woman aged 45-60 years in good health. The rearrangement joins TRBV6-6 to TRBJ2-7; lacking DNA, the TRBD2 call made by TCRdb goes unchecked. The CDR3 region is CASSLRGTSGLYEQYF.